This section outlines one T cell receptor beta chain sequence together with its context. Its specificity is unknown. This sample was taken from a study of shared clonotypes between healthy human individuals. Study results and caveats: Blood alone was sampled, and tissue repertoires likely differ.

Using immunoSEQ multiplex PCR, the repertoire was profiled, and TCRdb retains in-frame clones only, with some absent. The data show 600,000 to 750,000 clones, with about 90% seen just once and 30% to 40% held by the top ten. CDR1 and CDR2 from the germline V gene are SGHRS and YFSETQ. V was clipped by 6 bases and J by 4 bases, with 28 bases between them. The CDR3 has 19 residues. The clonotype comes from a man between 18 and 29 years old in good health. Some clones in this sample may be carry-over from other donors' samples. The sample was memory CD8+ T cells from PBMCs. The subset denotes: CD45RO+ cells pooled with CCR7-negative TemRA cells. The V gene is TRBV5-1, the J gene TRBJ2-2, with a possible D match to TRBD1 (6 bases). The CDR3 DNA follows: TGCGCCAGCACTTTTTCCCTCGACAGGTCGGGATCGGGCACCGGGGAGCTGTTTTTT. Translated: CASTFSLDRSGSGTGELFF.